This TCR beta chain was profiled in a study of blood T cell repertoires in COVID-19. Study-level background: COVID-19 samples collected from the United States, Italy and Spain covered acute and convalescent phases. The cDNA or gDNA used as material had been derived from T cells, B-cell-depleted T cells, or PBMCs.

V lost 4 bases to trimming and J lost 7 bases; unmatched junction nucleotides: 12. This CDR3 region has 15 residues. Per germline, CDR1 MNHEY and CDR2 SMNVEV (reference sequence). As originally analysed: Amplifying reference gene primers gave estimates of nucleated cell counts. Sequenced by immunoSEQ multiplex PCR; TCRdb stores in-frame clones only, minus some. V, J and clone size reflect that table, while D and trimming were determined from the DNA. The data show about 240,000 clones, 60% to 75% seen once. Material for sequencing was peripheral blood. This clonotype originated in a woman of 80 years or more with acute or convalescent COVID-19. The chain uses TRBV27 and TRBJ1-1; 7 positions match TRBD1. CDR3 sequence: CASSSGTVRVGEAFF. The CDR3 DNA is TGTGCCAGCAGTTCCGGGACAGTCAGGGTCGGTGAAGCTTTCTTT.